A single sample gave rise to the 7 T cell receptor beta chains below, sequenced in a study of blood T cell repertoires in COVID-19. Produced via immunoSEQ multiplex PCR; TCRdb's table is partial and in-frame only. The repertoire holds hundreds of thousands of clones, with 80% to 90% as singletons. The sample was PBMCs or T cells enriched from blood (not recorded which). The receptors derive from a man aged 25 to 45 who had recovered from COVID-19.

The rearrangement joins TRBV9 to TRBJ2-5; possible D gene TRBD1, 6 bases. The germline V and J ends were trimmed by 4 bases and 1 base, with 11 bases remaining between them. Germline V lookup: CDR1 SGDLS, CDR2 YYNGEE. This CDR3 spans 14 amino acids. The DNA for the CDR3 is TGTGCCAGCAGCCCCCGGACAGTCCAAGAGACCCAGTACTTC. Amino acid sequence: CASSPRTVQETQYF.

This clone was observed at least ten times. CDR3 protein: CASSRLADRYNEQFF. CDR3 nucleotides: TGTGCCAGCAGTCGACTAGCGGACCGCTACAATGAGCAGTTCTTC. This rearrangement joins TRBV28 to TRBJ2-1, with 9 nucleotides matching TRBD2. V was clipped by 5 bases and J by 3 bases; unmatched bases: 5. The CDR3 has 15 residues. Germline V gives CDR1 MDHEN, CDR2 SYDVKM.

This sequence joins TRBV19 and TRBJ1-3; D perhaps matches TRBD1 (6 bases). Germline lookup yields CDR1 LNHDA and CDR2 SQIVND (reference sequence). Between the trimmed V and J ends, which lost 10 bases and 2 bases, there was a span of 15 bases. The CDR3 contains 14 residues. Here the CDR3 DNA reads TGTGCCACTAGACAGGTTTCGGCTGGAAACACCATATATTTT. Translation gives CATRQVSAGNTIYF.

The chain uses TRBV18 and TRBJ2-2, with unresolved D. V was cut by 5 bases and J by 0 bases, with 13 bases left in between. Germline V gene lookup returns CDR1 KGHSH and CDR2 LQKENI. This CDR3 has 16 residues. The chain's CDR3 is CASSASGNTNTGELFF. The CDR3 region has the DNA TGTGCCAGCTCAGCCTCAGGCAACACGAACACCGGGGAGCTGTTTTTT.

The chain couples TRBV5-1 to TRBJ2-1; 10 positions agree with TRBD2. V lost 0 bases and J lost 7; bases outside the gene matches: 10. CDR1 and CDR2 from the germline V gene are SGHRS and YFSETQ. The CDR3 runs 17 residues. CDR3: CASSLASSSGSVNEQFF. Here the CDR3 DNA reads TGCGCCAGCAGCTTGGCCTCGTCTAGCGGGAGTGTAAATGAGCAGTTCTTC.

The rearrangement joins TRBV6-5 to TRBJ2-7, with D possibly being TRBD1 (5 bases). Trimming shortened V by 0 bases and J by 3 bases, and 15 bases separated the two germline ends. Germline CDR1 MNHEY, CDR2 SVGAGI. The CDR3 runs to 16 residues. In nucleotides, the CDR3 is TGTGCCAGCAGTTACTCATCCAGGGCCCTATACTACGAGCAGTACTTC. This sequence encodes CASSYSSRALYYEQYF.

J is TRBJ1-1 and V is TRBV3-1 (or the pseudogene TRBV3-2), with D hard to call. The germline CDR1 and CDR2 sequences are LGHDT and YNNKEL (reference sequence). The CDR3 contains 14 residues. Trimming removed 3 bases at V and 6 bases at J, with 14 bases between. CDR3 sequence: CASSQVFASAEAFF. The CDR3 DNA sequence: TGTGCCAGCAGCCAGGTTTTTGCGTCCGCTGAAGCTTTCTTT.